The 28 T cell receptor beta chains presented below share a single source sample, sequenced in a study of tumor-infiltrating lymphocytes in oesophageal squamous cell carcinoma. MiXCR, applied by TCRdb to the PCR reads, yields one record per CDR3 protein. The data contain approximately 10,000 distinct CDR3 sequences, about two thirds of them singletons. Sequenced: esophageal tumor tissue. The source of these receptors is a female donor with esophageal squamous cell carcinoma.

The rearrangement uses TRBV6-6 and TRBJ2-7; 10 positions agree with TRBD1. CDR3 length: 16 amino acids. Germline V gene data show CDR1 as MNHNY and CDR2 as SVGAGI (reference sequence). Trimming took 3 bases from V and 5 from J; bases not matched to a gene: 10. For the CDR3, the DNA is TGTGCCAGCAGTTATCTCCCCGGGACAGGGGACAACGAGCAGTACTTC. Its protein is CASSYLPGTGDNEQYF.

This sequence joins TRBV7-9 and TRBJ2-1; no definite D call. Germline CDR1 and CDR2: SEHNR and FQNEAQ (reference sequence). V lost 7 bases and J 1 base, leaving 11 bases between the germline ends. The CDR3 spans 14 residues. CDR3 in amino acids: CASTPDSSYNEQFF. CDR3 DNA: TGTGCCAGCACCCCCGATAGTTCCTACAATGAGCAGTTCTTC. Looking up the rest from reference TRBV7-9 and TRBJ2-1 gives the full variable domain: DTGVSQNPRHKITKRGQNVTFRCDPISEHNRLYWYRQTLGQGPEFLTYFQNEAQLEKSRLLSDRFSAERPKGSFSTLEIQRTEQGDSAMYLCASTPDSSYNEQFFGPGTRLTVL.

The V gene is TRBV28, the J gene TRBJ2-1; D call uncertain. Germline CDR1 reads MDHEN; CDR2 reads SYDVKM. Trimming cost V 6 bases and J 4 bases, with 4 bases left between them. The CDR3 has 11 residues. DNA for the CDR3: TGTGCCAGCAGAATATACAATGAGCAGTTCTTC. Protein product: CASRIYNEQFF.

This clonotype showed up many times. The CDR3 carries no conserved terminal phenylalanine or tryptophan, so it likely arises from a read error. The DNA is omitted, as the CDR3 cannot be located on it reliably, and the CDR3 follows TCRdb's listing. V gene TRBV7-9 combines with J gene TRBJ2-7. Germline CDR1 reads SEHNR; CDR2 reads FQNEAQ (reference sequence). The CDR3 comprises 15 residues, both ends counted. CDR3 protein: CASSLKGNYGYTFGS.

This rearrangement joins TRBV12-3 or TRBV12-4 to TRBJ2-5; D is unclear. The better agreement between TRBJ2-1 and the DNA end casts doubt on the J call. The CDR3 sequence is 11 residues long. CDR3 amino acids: CASSLKSEQFF. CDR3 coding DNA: TGTGCCAGCAGTTTGAAAAGTGAGCAGTTCTTC.

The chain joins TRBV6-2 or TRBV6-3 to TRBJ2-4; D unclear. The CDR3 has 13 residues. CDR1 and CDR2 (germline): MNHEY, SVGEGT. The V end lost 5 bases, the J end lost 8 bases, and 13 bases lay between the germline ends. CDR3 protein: CASSDPYIDIQYF. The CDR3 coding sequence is TGTGCCAGCAGTGATCCCTACATAGACATTCAGTACTTC.

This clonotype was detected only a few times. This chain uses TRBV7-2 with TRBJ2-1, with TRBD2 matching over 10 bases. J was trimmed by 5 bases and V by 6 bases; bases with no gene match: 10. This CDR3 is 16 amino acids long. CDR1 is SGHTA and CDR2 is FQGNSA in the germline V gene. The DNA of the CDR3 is TGTGCCAGCAGGAGCCAGCGGGAGGGCCAAGACAATGAGCAGTTCTTC. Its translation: CASRSQREGQDNEQFF.

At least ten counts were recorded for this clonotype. Here the CDR3 DNA reads TGTGCCAGCAGCTTAGGGCAGTTCAGCACCGGGGAGCTGTTTTTT. Its protein is CASSLGQFSTGELFF. V usage is TRBV7-6 and J usage is TRBJ2-2; no clear D. The CDR3 runs 15 residues. Germline V gene sequence: CDR1 SGHVS, CDR2 FNYEAQ. Deletions cut 1 base from V and 4 bases from J, with 10 bases between.

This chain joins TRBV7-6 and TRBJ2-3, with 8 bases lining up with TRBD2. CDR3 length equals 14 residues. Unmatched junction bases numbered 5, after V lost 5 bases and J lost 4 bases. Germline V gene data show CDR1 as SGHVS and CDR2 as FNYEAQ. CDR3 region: CASSDSGIPDTQYF. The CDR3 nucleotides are TGTGCCAGCAGCGATAGCGGGATTCCAGATACGCAGTATTTT.

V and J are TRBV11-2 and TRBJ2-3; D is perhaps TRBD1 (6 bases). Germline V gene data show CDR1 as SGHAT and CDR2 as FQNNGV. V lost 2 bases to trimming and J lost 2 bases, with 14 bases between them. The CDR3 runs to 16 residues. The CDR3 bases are TGTGCCAGCAGCTTACCCACAGGGAAGGACACAGATACGCAGTATTTT. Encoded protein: CASSLPTGKDTDTQYF. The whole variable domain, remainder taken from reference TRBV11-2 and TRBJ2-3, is EAGVAQSPRYKIIEKRQSVAFWCNPISGHATLYWYQQILGQGPKLLIQFQNNGVVDDSQLPKDRFSAERLKGVDSTLKIQPAKLEDSAVYLCASSLPTGKDTDTQYFGPGTRLTVL.

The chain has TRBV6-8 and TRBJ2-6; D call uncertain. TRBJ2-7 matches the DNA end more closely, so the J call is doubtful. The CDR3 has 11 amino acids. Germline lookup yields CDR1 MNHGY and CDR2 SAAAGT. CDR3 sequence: CASMNLYEQYF. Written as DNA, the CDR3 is TGTGCCAGCATGAACCTTTACGAGCAGTACTTC.

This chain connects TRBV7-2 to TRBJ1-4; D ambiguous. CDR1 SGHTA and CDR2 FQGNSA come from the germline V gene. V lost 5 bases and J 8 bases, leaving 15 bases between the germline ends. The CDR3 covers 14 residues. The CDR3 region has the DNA TGTGCCAGCAGCGCCGGGGATATAGGGGAAAAACTGTTTTTT. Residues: CASSAGDIGEKLFF.

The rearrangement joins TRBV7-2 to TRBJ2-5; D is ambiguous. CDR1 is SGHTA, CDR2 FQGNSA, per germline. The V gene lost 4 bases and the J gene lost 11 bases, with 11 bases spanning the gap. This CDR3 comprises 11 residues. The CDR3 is CASSSVNEQYF. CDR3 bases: TGTGCCAGCAGCTCCGTGAATGAGCAGTACTTC.

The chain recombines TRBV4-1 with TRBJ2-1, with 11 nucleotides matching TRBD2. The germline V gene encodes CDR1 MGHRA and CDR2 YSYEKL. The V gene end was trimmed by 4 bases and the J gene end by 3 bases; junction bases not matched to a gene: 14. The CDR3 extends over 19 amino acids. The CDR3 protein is CASSLRLPNSGGDYNEQFF. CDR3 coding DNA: TGCGCCAGCAGCCTTCGCCTCCCAAATAGCGGGGGGGACTACAATGAGCAGTTCTTC.

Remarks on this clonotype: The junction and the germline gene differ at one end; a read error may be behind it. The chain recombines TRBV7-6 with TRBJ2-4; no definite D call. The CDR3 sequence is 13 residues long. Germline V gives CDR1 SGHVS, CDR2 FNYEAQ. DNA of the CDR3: TGTGCCAGCAGTCAACCCGAGGACCCGTCGAAGGACTTC. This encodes CASSQPEDPSKDF.

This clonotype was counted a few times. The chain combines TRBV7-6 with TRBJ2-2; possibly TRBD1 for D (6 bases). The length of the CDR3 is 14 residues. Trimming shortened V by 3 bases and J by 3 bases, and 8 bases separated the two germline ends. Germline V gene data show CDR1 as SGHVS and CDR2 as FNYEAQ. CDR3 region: CASSFGQYTGELFF. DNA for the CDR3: TGTGCCAGCAGCTTCGGACAGTACACCGGGGAGCTGTTTTTT.

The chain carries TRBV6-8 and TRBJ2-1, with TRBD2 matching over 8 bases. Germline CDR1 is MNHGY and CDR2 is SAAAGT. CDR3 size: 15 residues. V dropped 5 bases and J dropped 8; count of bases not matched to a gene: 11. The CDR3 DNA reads TGTGCCAGCAGTAACCGAGCGGGAGACGTGGATGAGCAGTTCTTC. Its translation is CASSNRAGDVDEQFF.

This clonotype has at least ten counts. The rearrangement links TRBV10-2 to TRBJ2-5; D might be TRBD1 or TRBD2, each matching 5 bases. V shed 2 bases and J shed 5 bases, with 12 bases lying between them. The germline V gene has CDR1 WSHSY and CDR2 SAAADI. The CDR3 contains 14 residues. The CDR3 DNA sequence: TGCGCCAGCAGTGAGATTGGGGGAGTGGAGACCCAGTACTTC. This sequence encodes CASSEIGGVETQYF.

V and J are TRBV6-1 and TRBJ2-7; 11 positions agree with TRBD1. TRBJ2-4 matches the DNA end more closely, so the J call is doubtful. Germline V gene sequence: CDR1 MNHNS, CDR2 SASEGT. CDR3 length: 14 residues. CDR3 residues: CASIKDRGPSIQYF. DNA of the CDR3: TGTGCCAGCATTAAGGACAGGGGGCCTAGCATTCAGTACTTC.

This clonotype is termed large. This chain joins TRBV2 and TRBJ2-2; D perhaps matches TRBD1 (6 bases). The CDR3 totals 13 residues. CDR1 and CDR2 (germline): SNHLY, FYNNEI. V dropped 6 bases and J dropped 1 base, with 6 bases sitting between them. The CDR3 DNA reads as TGTGCCAGCAGGACAGGGAACACCGGGGAGCTGTTTTTT. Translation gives CASRTGNTGELFF.

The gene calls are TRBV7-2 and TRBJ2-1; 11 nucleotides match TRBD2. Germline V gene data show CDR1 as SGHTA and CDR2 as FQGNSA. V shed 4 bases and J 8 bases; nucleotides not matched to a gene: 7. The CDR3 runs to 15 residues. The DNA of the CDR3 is TGTGCCAGCAGCTACACTAGCGGGAGTGTCTATGAGCAGTTCTTC. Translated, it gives CASSYTSGSVYEQFF.

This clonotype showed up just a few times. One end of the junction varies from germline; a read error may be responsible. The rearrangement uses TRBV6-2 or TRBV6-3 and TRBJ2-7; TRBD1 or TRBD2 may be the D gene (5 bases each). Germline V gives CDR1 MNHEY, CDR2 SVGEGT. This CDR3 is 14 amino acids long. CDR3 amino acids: CASTEELGTYEQYF. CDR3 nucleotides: TGTGCCAGCACGGAGGAACTAGGGACCTACGAGCAGTACTTT.

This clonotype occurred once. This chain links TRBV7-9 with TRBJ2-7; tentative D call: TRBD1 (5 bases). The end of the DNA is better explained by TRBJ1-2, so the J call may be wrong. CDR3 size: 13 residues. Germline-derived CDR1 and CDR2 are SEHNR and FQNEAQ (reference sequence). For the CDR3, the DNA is TGTGCCAGCAGCTTACAGGGTATGGGCGGCTACACCTTC. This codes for CASSLQGMGGYTF.

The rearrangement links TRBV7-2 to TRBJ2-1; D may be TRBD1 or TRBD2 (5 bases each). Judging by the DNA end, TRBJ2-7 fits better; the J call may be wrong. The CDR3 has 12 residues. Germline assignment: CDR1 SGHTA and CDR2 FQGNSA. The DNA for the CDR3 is TGTGCCAGCAGCTTGGGGACCCACGAGCAGTACTTC. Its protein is CASSLGTHEQYF.

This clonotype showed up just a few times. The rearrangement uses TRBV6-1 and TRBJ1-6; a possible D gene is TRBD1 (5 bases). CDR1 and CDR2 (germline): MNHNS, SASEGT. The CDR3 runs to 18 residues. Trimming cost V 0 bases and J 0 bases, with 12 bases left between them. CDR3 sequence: CASSEAAPGDSYNSPLHF. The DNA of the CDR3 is TGTGCCAGCAGTGAAGCAGCGCCGGGGGACTCCTATAATTCACCCCTCCACTTT.

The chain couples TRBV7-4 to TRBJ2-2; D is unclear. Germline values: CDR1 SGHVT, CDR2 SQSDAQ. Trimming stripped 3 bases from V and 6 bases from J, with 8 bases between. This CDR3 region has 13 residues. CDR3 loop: CASSFSGPGELFF. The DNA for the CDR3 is TGTGCCAGCAGCTTCAGTGGCCCCGGGGAGCTGTTTTTT.

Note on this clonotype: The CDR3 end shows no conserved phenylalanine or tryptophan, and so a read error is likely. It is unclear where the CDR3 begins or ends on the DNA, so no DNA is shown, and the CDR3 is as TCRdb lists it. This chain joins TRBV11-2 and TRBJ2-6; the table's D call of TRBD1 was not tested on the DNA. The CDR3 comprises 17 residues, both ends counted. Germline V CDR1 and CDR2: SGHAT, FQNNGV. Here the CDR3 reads CASSLSRGDYNEQYFGA.

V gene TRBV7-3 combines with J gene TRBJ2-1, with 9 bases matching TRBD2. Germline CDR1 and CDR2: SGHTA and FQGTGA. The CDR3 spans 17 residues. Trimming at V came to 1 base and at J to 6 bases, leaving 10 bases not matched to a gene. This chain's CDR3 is CASSLKAGLAGPNEQFF. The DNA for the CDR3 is TGTGCCAGCAGCTTAAAGGCCGGGCTAGCGGGGCCCAATGAGCAGTTCTTC.